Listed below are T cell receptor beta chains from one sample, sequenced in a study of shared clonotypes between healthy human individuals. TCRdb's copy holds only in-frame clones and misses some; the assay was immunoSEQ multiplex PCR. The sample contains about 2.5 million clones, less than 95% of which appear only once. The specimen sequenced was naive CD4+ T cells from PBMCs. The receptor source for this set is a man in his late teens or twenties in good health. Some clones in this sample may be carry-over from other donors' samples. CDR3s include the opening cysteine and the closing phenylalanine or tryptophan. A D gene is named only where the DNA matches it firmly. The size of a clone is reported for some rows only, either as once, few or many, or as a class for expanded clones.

DNA: TGTGCCAGCAGCCTTCGGGAGACAGGGGACACCGGGGAGCTGTTTTTT
CDR3: CASSLRETGDTGELFF
D: TRBD1
J: TRBJ2-2
V: TRBV7-9
size: .

DNA: TGTGCCAGCAGCTTAGGTACTGCGAGCACAGATACGCAGTATTTT
CDR3: CASSLGTASTDTQYF
D: .
J: TRBJ2-3
V: TRBV11-3
size: .

DNA: TGCGCCAGCAGCTTGGTGGGGGGAAACACCATATATTTT
CDR3: CASSLVGGNTIYF
D: .
J: TRBJ1-3
V: TRBV5-1
size: .

DNA: TGTGCCAGCAGCCGCGCCGGGACAGGCACAGATACGCAGTATTTT
CDR3: CASSRAGTGTDTQYF
D: TRBD1
J: TRBJ2-3
V: TRBV28
size: .

DNA: TGTGCCAGCAGCCAACATACCGACGAGCAGTACTTC
CDR3: CASSQHTDEQYF
D: .
J: TRBJ2-7
V: TRBV7-8
size: .

DNA: TGTGCCTGCCAGGGAGGCGGAAACACCATATATTTT
CDR3: CACQGGGNTIYF
D: .
J: TRBJ1-3
V: TRBV30
size: .

DNA: TGTGCCAGCCTTACACAGGGGGGAAAACTGTTTTTT
CDR3: CASLTQGGKLFF
D: TRBD1
J: TRBJ1-4
V: TRBV27
size: once

DNA: TGCAGCGTTGTCGTCCGGGAGGGCAATGAGCAGTTCTTC
CDR3: CSVVVREGNEQFF
D: TRBD2
J: TRBJ2-1
V: TRBV29-1
size: .

DNA: TGCGCCAGCAGGGGAGGCGGGGGGCGACGGAATTATAGCACAGATACGCAGTATTTT
CDR3: CASRGGGGRRNYSTDTQYF
D: TRBD2
J: TRBJ2-3
V: TRBV4-1
size: .

DNA: TGCGCCAGCAGCTTGATCCTAGCGGGAGCCCACGGTGAGCAGTTCTTC
CDR3: CASSLILAGAHGEQFF
D: TRBD2
J: TRBJ2-1
V: TRBV5-1
size: .

DNA: TGTGCCAGCAGCTTACTGAGCGGGAGGGCCGATGAGCAGTTCTTC
CDR3: CASSLLSGRADEQFF
D: TRBD2
J: TRBJ2-1
V: TRBV7-7
size: .

DNA: TGTGCCAGCAGTTCTCAAGATACGCAGTATTTT
CDR3: CASSSQDTQYF
D: .
J: TRBJ2-3
V: TRBV5-5
size: .

DNA: TGTGCCACCAGCAGAGATGGGCTAGCGGGAGACAATGAGCAGTTCTTC
CDR3: CATSRDGLAGDNEQFF
D: TRBD2
J: TRBJ2-1
V: TRBV15
size: .

DNA: TGTGCCAGCAGTCCAGGGGACCAACGTGGCTACACCTTC
CDR3: CASSPGDQRGYTF
D: .
J: TRBJ1-2
V: TRBV28
size: .